The entry that follows covers one T cell receptor beta chain sequence. The antigen remains unidentified. The CDR3 length is 12 residues. Germline assignment: CDR1 DFQATT and CDR2 SNEGSKA (reference sequence). V lost 8 bases and J lost 5, with 16 bases in between. Patients who underwent sequencing had shown CD8+CD57+ cell expansion by flow cytometry. As a group, the patients uniformly had severe acquired aplastic anemia. TCR beta VDJ and CDR3 were profiled, and genomic DNA was the template. TCRdb re-called the reads through MiXCR, storing one row per CDR3 protein. This sample has roughly 170,000 distinct CDR3 sequences, with about 50% found just once. The sample is drawn from a study of CD8+CD57+ T cells in acquired aplastic anemia. Study as a whole: The study obtained an average of about 3.2 ug of DNA from sorted CD4+ and CD8+ cells.

Study-wide results and limits: Simpson's diversity of CD8+ cells was not significantly different in patients compared with controls. Shared by patients and controls, just under 30 CD8+ CDR3s were abundant in patients.

This rearrangement joins TRBV20-1 to TRBJ2-7; D ambiguous. Specimen: sorted CD4+, CD8+, or CD8+CD57+ T cells (not recorded which) from PBMCs. The clonotype was recovered from a human donor with aplastic anemia. CDR3 DNA sequence: TGCAGTTACTCGAATGGACGGCACGAGCAGTACTTC. Translating gives CSYSNGRHEQYF.